This entry lists 29 T cell receptor beta chains sequenced from one sample in a study of shared clonotypes between healthy human individuals. Clones were sequenced by immunoSEQ multiplex PCR, and TCRdb holds only the in-frame ones, with some missing. Among fewer than 650,000 clones, around 78% were seen once, and the ten largest hold more than 10%. Sample: PBMCs. The receptors were sampled from a woman between 40 and 55 years old in good health. Some clones in this sample may be carry-over from other donors' samples.

A note on this clone: The junction shows a germline mismatch at one end, possibly a read error. The chain carries TRBV30 and TRBJ1-2, with D tentatively TRBD1 (5 bases). Germline V gene data show CDR1 as GTSNPN and CDR2 as SVGIG (reference sequence). This CDR3 is built from 13 residues. Written as DNA, the CDR3 is TGTGCCTGGGGCAACCGGGACCGTACATTGGGAGACTTC. It specifies CAWGNRDRTLGDF.

This clone has a single count. The gene calls are TRBV1 and TRBJ2-1; the tabulated D call, TRBD2, remains unverified against the DNA. TRBV1 is a pseudogene locus. This CDR3 spans 16 amino acids. The CDR3 loop is CTSSPRAGVSYNEQFF. CDR3 coding DNA: TGCACCAGCAGCCCTAGAGCGGGGGTCTCCTACAATGAGCAGTTCTTC.

This clone was detected a few times. The CDR3 DNA follows: TGTGCCAGCAGCCAAAGTAGGGGAGGAGGGACTGAAGCTTTCTTT. Protein product: CASSQSRGGGTEAFF. V and J are TRBV16 and TRBJ1-1; tentative D call: TRBD1 (5 bases). With 2 bases removed from V and 5 bases from J, the gap between germline ends came to 15 bases. Germline V gene data show CDR1 as KGHSY and CDR2 as FQNENV. This CDR3 region has 15 residues.

About this clone: A far larger clone is only one base removed, so a read error is likely. V usage is TRBV4-2 and J usage is TRBJ2-7; D is perhaps TRBD1 (5 bases). Germline V gene lookup returns CDR1 LGHNA and CDR2 YNFKEQ. This CDR3 has 17 amino acids. The germline V and J ends were trimmed by 0 bases and 5 bases, with 20 bases remaining between them. CDR3 nucleotides: TGTGCCAGCAGCCAAGAGGGGCCGACAGAGCCCACCCACGAGCAGTACTTC. This gives the protein CASSQEGPTEPTHEQYF.

This clone has more than one count but fewer than ten. This chain uses TRBV18 with TRBJ2-7; tentative D call: TRBD2 (5 bases). Germline CDR1 is KGHSH and CDR2 is LQKENI. This CDR3 is built from 13 residues. V lost 2 bases and J lost 5, with 10 bases in between. CDR3 DNA: TGTGCCAGCTCACCATCGGGGAACCACGAGCAGTACTTC. This translates into CASSPSGNHEQYF.

The chain joins TRBV7-3 to TRBJ2-1, with 9 bases lining up with TRBD1. There are 17 residues in the CDR3. The J segment lost 7 bases and the V segment lost 5 bases, leaving 15 bases of the junction unmatched. Germline lookup yields CDR1 SGHTA and CDR2 FQGTGA. CDR3 sequence: CASSPRATGGARNEQFF. DNA for the CDR3: TGTGCCAGCAGCCCGCGGGCAACAGGGGGCGCAAGAAATGAGCAGTTCTTC.

The rearrangement uses TRBV5-1 and TRBJ2-1, with 10 positions matching TRBD2. Trimming took 4 bases from V and 8 from J; bases not matched to a gene: 3. The CDR3 loop spans 13 amino acids. CDR1 is SGHRS, CDR2 YFSETQ, per germline. The CDR3 reads CASSRSGRDEQFF. CDR3 sequence (DNA): TGCGCCAGCAGCAGGAGCGGGAGGGATGAGCAGTTCTTC. Together with reference TRBV5-1 and TRBJ2-1, the CDR3 gives the full variable domain: KAGVTQTPRYLIKTRGQQVTLSCSPISGHRSVSWYQQTPGQGLQFLFEYFSETQRNKGNFPGRFSGRQFSNSRSEMNVSTLELGDSALYLCASSRSGRDEQFFGPGTRLTVL.

The rearrangement joins TRBV28 to TRBJ2-5; TRBD1 agrees at 9 bases. The CDR3 spans 16 residues. With V trimmed by 2 bases and J by 4 bases, 8 bases remained unmatched. The V gene's germline CDR1 is MDHEN and CDR2 SYDVKM. CDR3 protein: CASSLLSGQGGETQYF. The CDR3 nucleotides are TGTGCCAGCAGTTTACTTTCGGGACAGGGTGGAGAGACCCAGTACTTC.

With respect to this clone: One junction end does not reproduce the germline sequence, and a read error may be involved. The CDR3 protein is CASSFIQGEEAQYF. The CDR3 region has the DNA TGCGCCAGCAGCTTCATACAGGGGGAAGAGGCCCAGTACTTC. The V gene is TRBV5-1, the J gene TRBJ2-5; 8 bases map to TRBD1. The CDR3 is 14 amino acids. Looked up from germline, CDR1 is SGHRS and CDR2 is YFSETQ.

The chain couples TRBV7-9 to TRBJ2-2; D might be TRBD1 (5 bases). V was pared by 6 bases and J by 5 bases, with 10 bases between. This CDR3 contains 13 residues. Looked up from germline, CDR1 is SEHNR and CDR2 is FQNEAQ (reference sequence). The CDR3 DNA sequence: TGTGCCAGCAGGGTTAGGGGAACCGGGGAGCTGTTTTTT. Amino acid sequence: CASRVRGTGELFF.

The chain is built from TRBV7-2 and TRBJ2-7; D not certain. The germline V gene has CDR1 SGHTA and CDR2 FQGNSA. V lost 1 base, J lost 2 bases, and 9 bases lay in between. This CDR3 is built from 14 residues. CDR3 nucleotides: TGTGCCAGCAGCTTAGAGCGAGCTACCTACGAGCAGTACTTC. This sequence encodes CASSLERATYEQYF. The full variable domain, completed using reference TRBV7-2 and TRBJ2-7, is GAGVSQSPSNKVTEKGKDVELRCDPISGHTALYWYRQSLGQGLEFLIYFQGNSAPDKSGLPSDRFSAERTGGSVSTLTIQRTQQEDSAVYLCASSLERATYEQYFGPGTRLTVT.

In regard to this clone: Other DNA sequences in this specimen translate into the identical CDR3. The J gene is TRBJ1-2, the V gene TRBV2; TRBD1 matches 12 bases. The CDR3 consists of 14 residues. The junction had 5 bases not matched to a gene; V was cut back by 7 bases and J by 5 bases. Germline CDR1 and CDR2: SNHLY and FYNNEI. The CDR3 DNA reads as TGTGCCAGCATGGGACAGGGGGCCAATTATGGCTACACCTTC. Protein: CASMGQGANYGYTF.

This chain connects TRBV28 to TRBJ1-2, with D unclear. The CDR3 runs to 14 residues. CDR1 is MDHEN, CDR2 SYDVKM, per germline. Trimming shortened V by 6 bases and J by 2 bases, and 13 bases separated the two germline ends. As DNA, the CDR3 is TGTGCCAGCAGCCGAACTGGACCGAACTATGGCTACACCTTC. This sequence encodes CASSRTGPNYGYTF.

This clone has a handful of counts. The rearrangement uses TRBV4-2 and TRBJ2-5; D not resolved. TRBJ2-7 explains the end of the DNA better; the J call may be wrong. From germline, CDR1 is LGHNA and CDR2 YNFKEQ. The CDR3 consists of 14 residues. CDR3 protein: CASSPPAPWDEQYF. CDR3 sequence (DNA): TGTGCCAGCAGCCCCCCCGCCCCGTGGGACGAGCAGTACTTC.

V gene TRBV4-1 combines with J gene TRBJ1-5; 7 nucleotides match TRBD1. This CDR3 spans 14 amino acids. V lost 8 bases to trimming and J lost 3 bases; unmatched junction nucleotides: 7. Looked up from germline, CDR1 is MGHRA and CDR2 is YSYEKL. CDR3 in DNA: TGCGCCAGCCAGACAGGGAGAGACAATCAGCCCCAGCATTTT. It specifies CASQTGRDNQPQHF.

CDR3 bases: TGTGCCAGCAGTTACTACGGGACAGGGGTCTATGGCTACACCTTC. Translation gives CASSYYGTGVYGYTF. The V gene is TRBV6-6, the J gene TRBJ1-2; 10 bases agree with TRBD1. This CDR3 contains 15 residues. J lost 4 bases, V lost 1 base, and 3 bases had no gene match. Germline V CDR1 and CDR2: MNHNY, SVGAGI (reference sequence).

The chain links TRBV6-1 to TRBJ2-7, with 8 bases that match TRBD2. The CDR3 covers 15 residues. The germline gives CDR1 MNHNS, CDR2 SASEGT. V was pared by 5 bases and J by 4 bases, with 10 bases of the junction left unmatched. Here the CDR3 DNA reads TGTGCCAGCAGTAGGACGGGAGGGCCCTCGTACGAGCAGTACTTC. Encoded protein: CASSRTGGPSYEQYF.

The V call is TRBV4-3, the J call TRBJ1-1; D uncertain. Trimming took off 1 base at V and 1 base at J, with 19 bases between the two ends. CDR1 is LGHNA and CDR2 is YSLEER in the germline V gene. The CDR3 is 18 amino acids. CDR3 nucleotide sequence: TGCGCCAGCAGCCAAGTTATGACACAAGGTAGCGGGAACACTGAAGCTTTCTTT. Translation: CASSQVMTQGSGNTEAFF.

The CDR3 DNA is TGTGCCAGCAGAAAGGACAGGGCCGCCGGGGAGCTGTTTTTT. Translating gives CASRKDRAAGELFF. The chain couples TRBV6-6 to TRBJ2-2; 8 bases align to TRBD1. Germline trimming cut 6 bases from V and 6 bases from J; bases unmatched to any gene: 6. The germline V gene has CDR1 MNHNY and CDR2 SVGAGI (reference sequence). This CDR3 is built from 14 residues.

This chain joins TRBV19 and TRBJ2-3; TRBD2 matches 8 bases. V gave up 4 bases and J gave up 0 bases; unmatched junction bases: 3. The CDR3 totals 15 residues. Germline values: CDR1 LNHDA, CDR2 SQIVND (reference sequence). In nucleotides, the CDR3 is TGTGCCAGTAGTAATCTAGCGGGTAGCACAGATACGCAGTATTTT. The encoded protein is CASSNLAGSTDTQYF.

This sequence joins TRBV5-4 and TRBJ2-3, with D uncertain. The CDR3 runs to 16 residues. Trimming stripped 5 bases from V and 2 bases from J, with 18 bases between. Looked up from germline, CDR1 is SGHNT and CDR2 is YYREEE (reference sequence). The DNA for the CDR3 is TGTGCCAGCAGTCGTGACACTATCCTTAACACAGATACGCAGTATTTT. This translates into CASSRDTILNTDTQYF.

This clone appeared a few times. The chain links TRBV7-8 to TRBJ2-1; D unclear. The CDR3 is 13 residues long. V was shortened by 3 bases and J by 2 bases, with 5 bases between the two germline ends. Germline values: CDR1 SGHVS, CDR2 FQNEAQ. The CDR3 bases are TGTGCCAGCAGCTTCCAAACCTACAATGAGCAGTTCTTC. Its translation is CASSFQTYNEQFF.

Comment on this clone: The sample carries other DNA sequences with the same CDR3. CDR3 protein: CAWRGQGGHIQYF. The CDR3 coding sequence is TGTGCCTGGAGGGGACAGGGGGGGCACATTCAGTACTTC. The chain joins TRBV30 to TRBJ2-4; TRBD1 matches 11 bases. CDR1 GTSNPN and CDR2 SVGIG come from the germline V gene (reference sequence). Trimming removed 3 bases from V and 8 bases from J; junction bases left unmatched: 3. The CDR3 is made up of 13 amino acids.

CDR3 loop: CASNTGANTGELFF. DNA of the CDR3: TGTGCCTCCAATACAGGAGCGAACACCGGGGAGCTGTTTTTT. The chain combines TRBV28 with TRBJ2-2, with D possibly being TRBD1 (5 bases). The germline gives CDR1 MDHEN, CDR2 SYDVKM. V lost 11 bases and J lost 0, with 13 bases in between. CDR3 length: 14 residues.

This chain uses TRBV6-6 with TRBJ2-3, with D maybe TRBD1 (6 bases). In germline, CDR1 is MNHNY, CDR2 SVGAGI (reference sequence). With 0 bases removed from V and 4 bases from J, the gap between germline ends came to 14 bases. This CDR3 is built from 16 residues. The CDR3 region has the DNA TGTGCCAGCAGTTACTCACAGGGCCCATCCCCAGATACGCAGTATTTT. Translating it yields CASSYSQGPSPDTQYF.

V and J are TRBV6-1 and TRBJ2-3; perhaps TRBD2 as D (6 bases). Per germline, CDR1 MNHNS and CDR2 SASEGT. V was cut by 3 bases and J by 4 bases, with 17 bases left in between. The CDR3 has 16 residues. The CDR3 loop is CASSDWASANSDTQYF. For the CDR3, the DNA is TGTGCCAGCAGTGATTGGGCTAGCGCGAATTCAGATACGCAGTATTTT.

The sample holds one count of this clone. The chain uses TRBV4-2 and TRBJ2-7, with D uncertain. The V end lost 0 bases, the J end lost 0 bases, and 6 bases lay between the germline ends. The germline CDR1 and CDR2 sequences are LGHNA and YNFKEQ. This CDR3 spans 14 amino acids. The CDR3 DNA follows: TGTGCCAGCAGCCAAGATCCTTTCTCCTACGAGCAGTACTTC. Translation gives CASSQDPFSYEQYF.

This sequence joins TRBV27 and TRBJ2-1; 7 bases are shared with TRBD2. With 6 bases clipped from V and 7 bases from J, the junction kept 12 bases outside the gene matches. CDR1 is MNHEY, CDR2 SMNVEV, per germline (reference sequence). This CDR3 spans 15 amino acids. The CDR3 here is CASSLGWEGSNEQFF. CDR3 bases: TGTGCCAGCAGCCTTGGGTGGGAGGGGTCAAATGAGCAGTTCTTC.

The V gene is TRBV11-3, the J gene TRBJ1-1; D is unclear. V was pared by 3 bases and J by 1 base, with 6 bases between. The V gene's germline CDR1 is SGHNT and CDR2 YENEEA. The length of the CDR3 is 13 residues. The CDR3 nucleotides read TGTGCCAGCAGCTTTGACTCGAACACTGAAGCTTTCTTT. Its protein product is CASSFDSNTEAFF.